This T cell receptor (beta chain) was identified in a study of blood T cell repertoires in COVID-19. Background on the study: Collection of acute and convalescent COVID-19 samples took place in the United States, Italy and Spain. T cells, B-cell-depleted T cells, or PBMCs provided the cDNA or gDNA that served as material.

Original processing methods: Amplification of reference gene primers was used by the study to estimate nucleated cell counts. Sequencing was performed with immunoSEQ multiplex PCR; in TCRdb, only in-frame clones are kept and a portion is missing. V, J and clone size were drawn from that table, and D and trimming were deduced from the DNA. The sample has around 130,000 clones, under 85% seen once. The receptor's source is a woman aged 60-70 years with acute or convalescent COVID-19. Sequencing was performed on peripheral blood.

The CDR3 coding sequence is TGTGCCAGTTCCTACCGGGGGGACCCCTGGGACATTCAGTACTTC. Amino acid sequence: CASSYRGDPWDIQYF. V gene TRBV19 combines with J gene TRBJ2-4; TRBD2 aligns across 7 bases. The CDR3 runs to 15 residues. Germline trimming cut 8 bases from V and 8 bases from J; bases unmatched to any gene: 15. Germline assignment: CDR1 LNHDA and CDR2 SQIVND (reference sequence).